The clone carrying this TCR beta chain was counted at least ten times. V gave up 5 bases and J gave up 3 bases; unmatched junction bases: 6. The CDR3 has 15 amino acids. Germline loops: CDR1 SEHNR, CDR2 FQNEAQ (reference sequence). The data derive from a study of T cell repertoires in cytomegalovirus infection. Study as a whole: It can be stated that public TCR beta signatures indicated CMV infection as well as a matching HLA type.

TCRdb re-called the reads through MiXCR, storing one row per CDR3 protein. The sample yields 630,000 or so distinct CDR3 sequences, approximately 25% seen once. J is TRBJ2-1 and V is TRBV7-9; TRBD2 matches 8 bases. The receptor was derived from a human donor in good health (CMV status not recorded). Some clones in this sample may be carry-over from other donors' samples. The sequenced sample was CD8+ T cells from PBMCs. The chain's CDR3 is CASSAGGAYYNEQFF. The CDR3 DNA reads as TGTGCCAGCAGCGCCGGGGGGGCTTACTACAATGAGCAGTTCTTC.